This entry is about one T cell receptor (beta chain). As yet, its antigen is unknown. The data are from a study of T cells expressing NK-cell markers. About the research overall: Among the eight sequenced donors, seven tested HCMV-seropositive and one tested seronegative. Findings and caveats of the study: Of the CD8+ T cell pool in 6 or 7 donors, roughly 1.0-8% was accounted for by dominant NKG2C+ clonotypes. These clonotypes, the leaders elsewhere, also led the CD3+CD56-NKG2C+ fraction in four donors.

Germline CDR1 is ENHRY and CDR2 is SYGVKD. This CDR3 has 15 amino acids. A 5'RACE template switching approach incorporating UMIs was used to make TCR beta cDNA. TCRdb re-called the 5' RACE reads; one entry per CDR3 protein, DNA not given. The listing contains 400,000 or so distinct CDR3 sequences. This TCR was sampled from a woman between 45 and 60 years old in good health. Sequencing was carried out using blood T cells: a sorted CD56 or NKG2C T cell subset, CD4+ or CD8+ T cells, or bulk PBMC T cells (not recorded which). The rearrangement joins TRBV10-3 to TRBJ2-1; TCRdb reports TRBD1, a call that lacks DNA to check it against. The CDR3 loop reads CATRVPNKGGEEQFF.